One and the same sample provided the 20 T cell receptor beta chains below, sequenced in a study of blood T cell repertoires in COVID-19. Produced via immunoSEQ multiplex PCR; TCRdb's table is partial and in-frame only. The sample holds roughly 200,000 clones, around 86% seen once. The material sequenced was PBMCs or T cells enriched from blood (not recorded which). The receptors were sampled from a woman between 40 and 50 years old in a cohort exposed to, infected with or recovered from COVID-19 (not recorded which).

This rearrangement joins TRBV24-1 to TRBJ2-2, with 7 positions matching TRBD2. The CDR3 extends over 16 amino acids. Germline CDR1 KGHDR, CDR2 SFDVKD. V shed 5 bases, J shed 1 base, and the junction held 6 bases outside the gene matches. This chain's CDR3 is CATSGSSGLNTGELFF. The CDR3 coding sequence is TGTGCCACCAGTGGTTCTAGCGGACTGAACACCGGGGAGCTGTTTTTT.

This clone appeared once. CDR3 region: CSVPTSGRYTDTQYF. Here the CDR3 DNA reads TGCAGCGTGCCGACTAGCGGGAGATACACAGATACGCAGTATTTT. The chain links TRBV29-1 to TRBJ2-3; 12 bases map to TRBD2. V lost 6 bases to trimming and J lost 2 bases; unmatched junction nucleotides: 6. This CDR3 comprises 15 residues. The V gene's germline CDR1 is SQVTM and CDR2 ANQGSEA.

The V gene is TRBV27, the J gene TRBJ1-2; TRBD1 is a possible D gene (5 bases). Germline CDR1 is MNHEY and CDR2 is SMNVEV (reference sequence). This CDR3 is 11 amino acids long. Between the trimmed V and J ends, which lost 8 bases and 7 bases, there was a span of 11 bases. DNA of the CDR3: TGTGCCAGCGGGAGGGGAGGTGGCTACACCTTC. Protein sequence: CASGRGGGYTF.

This chain uses TRBV24-1 with TRBJ1-1; possible D gene TRBD1, 5 bases. Germline CDR1 KGHDR, CDR2 SFDVKD. The CDR3 is made up of 11 amino acids. V lost 0 bases, J lost 12 bases, and 7 bases lay in between. The CDR3 is CATSDLDRTFF. The CDR3 nucleotides are TGTGCCACCAGTGATTTGGACAGAACTTTCTTT.

The chain uses TRBV4-1 and TRBJ2-5; 9 nucleotides align to TRBD2. CDR1 and CDR2 (germline): MGHRA, YSYEKL. This CDR3 region has 15 residues. V was pared by 4 bases and J by 3 bases, with 6 bases of the junction left unmatched. The CDR3 region has the DNA TGCGCCAGCAGCCTATTAGCGGGGGAAAAAGAGACCCAGTACTTC. It codes for CASSLLAGEKETQYF.

The chain employs TRBV5-6 and TRBJ1-2; D gene uncertain. V lost 1 base to trimming and J lost 4 bases, with 11 bases between them. Per the germline V gene, CDR1 is SGHDT and CDR2 is YYEEEE. This CDR3 is 14 amino acids long. The CDR3 is CASSLLEDAYGYTF. The CDR3 DNA reads TGTGCCAGCAGCTTGCTGGAGGACGCCTATGGCTACACCTTC.

This clone was observed once. CDR3 sequence: CAVGVGDTYNEQFF. The DNA of the CDR3 is TGTGCCGTCGGAGTAGGGGATACCTACAATGAGCAGTTCTTC. The chain combines TRBV30 with TRBJ2-1, with a weak D call TRBD1 (5 bases). The V gene lost 8 bases and the J gene lost 2 bases, with 16 bases spanning the gap. Germline V lookup: CDR1 GTSNPN, CDR2 SVGIG (reference sequence). The CDR3 has 14 amino acids.

The chain has TRBV28 and TRBJ2-5; 11 bases are shared with TRBD2. Germline assignment: CDR1 MDHEN and CDR2 SYDVKM. The CDR3 extends over 15 amino acids. V gave up 5 bases and J gave up 2 bases; unmatched junction bases: 4. CDR3 sequence reads: CASSVLAGGQETQYF. Written as DNA, the CDR3 is TGTGCCAGCAGTGTTCTAGCGGGGGGACAAGAGACCCAGTACTTC.

The chain recombines TRBV6-5 with TRBJ1-1, with 9 nucleotides matching TRBD1. There are 14 residues in the CDR3. The V gene's germline CDR1 is MNHEY and CDR2 SVGAGI. J was trimmed by 4 bases and V by 7 bases; bases with no gene match: 7. CDR3 region: CASTTGQGSTEAFF. The CDR3 region has the DNA TGTGCCAGCACCACCGGACAGGGGAGCACTGAAGCTTTCTTT.

J is TRBJ1-1 and V is TRBV28; TRBD1 agrees at 7 bases. The CDR3 has 16 residues. V was clipped by 6 bases and J by 0 bases; unmatched bases: 10. Germline V gene data show CDR1 as MDHEN and CDR2 as SYDVKM. The CDR3 reads CASRSTGANMNTEAFF. The CDR3 nucleotides are TGTGCCAGCAGGTCCACAGGGGCGAACATGAACACTGAAGCTTTCTTT.

V usage is TRBV19 and J usage is TRBJ1-2; 12 bases line up with TRBD1. This CDR3 spans 14 amino acids. Trimming cost V 6 bases and J 8 bases; bases outside gene matches: 7. CDR1 and CDR2 (germline): LNHDA, SQIVND (reference sequence). The CDR3 DNA sequence: TGTGCCAGTAGACCGGGACAGGGGGCGCGCGGCTACACCTTC. It codes for CASRPGQGARGYTF.

The rearrangement links TRBV7-9 to TRBJ2-1, with D maybe TRBD2 (5 bases). The germline V gene has CDR1 SEHNR and CDR2 FQNEAQ (reference sequence). There are 15 residues in the CDR3. V lost 5 bases, J lost 5 bases, and 16 bases lay in between. CDR3 bases: TGTGCCAGCAGCCTGCGGCAAACGGGGAACAATGAGCAGTTCTTC. Its translation is CASSLRQTGNNEQFF.

The chain recombines TRBV6-6 with TRBJ1-2, with a possible D match to TRBD1 (5 bases). Trimming took off 0 bases at V and 4 bases at J, with 15 bases between the two ends. This CDR3 spans 16 amino acids. The germline gives CDR1 MNHNY, CDR2 SVGAGI (reference sequence). CDR3 bases: TGTGCCAGCAGTTACTCAGGAGGGGCGGAGGCCTATGGCTACACCTTC. Protein sequence: CASSYSGGAEAYGYTF.

The chain employs TRBV7-9 and TRBJ1-4; D remains ambiguous. Germline-derived CDR1 and CDR2 are SEHNR and FQNEAQ (reference sequence). The CDR3 consists of 15 residues. The germline V and J ends were trimmed by 5 bases and 8 bases, with 18 bases remaining between them. CDR3 loop: CASSQPRRREEKLFF. As DNA, the CDR3 is TGTGCCAGCAGCCAGCCCCGAAGGCGGGAGGAAAAACTGTTTTTT.

The rearrangement uses TRBV27 and TRBJ1-1; perhaps TRBD1 as D (5 bases). This CDR3 comprises 13 residues. Germline V gene sequence: CDR1 MNHEY, CDR2 SMNVEV (reference sequence). V was cut by 8 bases and J by 4 bases, with 14 bases left in between. The CDR3 coding sequence is TGTGCCAGCGCGGCAGGGAGGTCCACTGAAGCTTTCTTT. Its protein product is CASAAGRSTEAFF.

V usage is TRBV28 and J usage is TRBJ1-1; TRBD1 agrees at 9 bases. The V segment lost 5 bases and the J segment 1 base; nucleotides outside the gene matches: 8. Germline V gene sequence: CDR1 MDHEN, CDR2 SYDVKM. The CDR3 consists of 16 residues. The DNA of the CDR3 is TGTGCCAGCAGTACAACCGGGACAGGGCCGAACACTGAAGCTTTCTTT. Its protein product is CASSTTGTGPNTEAFF. The full variable domain, its missing parts supplied by reference TRBV28 and TRBJ1-1, is DVKVTQSSRYLVKRTGEKVFLECVQDMDHENMFWYRQDPGLGLRLIYFSYDVKMKEKGDIPEGYSVSREKKERFSLILESASTNQTSMYLCASSTTGTGPNTEAFFGQGTRLTVV.

The chain links TRBV7-2 to TRBJ1-5; 7 bases map to TRBD1. CDR3 size: 17 residues. The germline CDR1 and CDR2 sequences are SGHTA and FQGNSA. After removal of 5 bases from V and 1 base from J, the junction contained 11 bases not matched to a gene. The CDR3 DNA follows: TGTGCCAGCAGCCTTGTAGGGGGCATCGAAAGCAATCAGCCCCAGCATTTT. This translates into CASSLVGGIESNQPQHF.

This clone was observed a few times. As DNA, the CDR3 is TGCGCCAGCAGCCAAGTATCCGGGAGCGAGCAGTACTTC. Translated: CASSQVSGSEQYF. The chain couples TRBV4-1 to TRBJ2-7, with a possible D match to TRBD2 (6 bases). Germline lookup yields CDR1 MGHRA and CDR2 YSYEKL. V lost 1 base to trimming and J lost 6 bases, with 10 bases between them. The CDR3 sequence is 13 residues long.

The gene calls are TRBV11-2 and TRBJ2-7; D perhaps matches TRBD1 (5 bases). The ends were cut back, 5 bases at V and 2 bases at J, with 16 bases in the middle. CDR1 SGHAT and CDR2 FQNNGV come from the germline V gene. The CDR3 consists of 15 residues. CDR3: CASSLTGRATYEQYF. The CDR3 DNA follows: TGTGCCAGCAGCCTAACGGGCAGGGCTACCTACGAGCAGTACTTC. Complete variable domain (other parts from reference TRBV11-2 and TRBJ2-7): EAGVAQSPRYKIIEKRQSVAFWCNPISGHATLYWYQQILGQGPKLLIQFQNNGVVDDSQLPKDRFSAERLKGVDSTLKIQPAKLEDSAVYLCASSLTGRATYEQYFGPGTRLTVT.

The rearrangement uses TRBV6-5 and TRBJ2-2; no firm D call. CDR3 size: 12 residues. Between the trimmed V and J ends, which lost 10 bases and 6 bases, there was a span of 12 bases. Germline V gives CDR1 MNHEY, CDR2 SVGAGI. CDR3 DNA: TGTGCCACCTTCGTCGTTCCCGGGGAGCTGTTTTTT. Its translation: CATFVVPGELFF.